These 16 T cell receptor beta chains were sequenced from one sample in a study of blood T cells in healthy people across ages. A second about 6 to 12 cycle PCR used barcoded and J-beta primers. TCRdb re-called the 5' RACE reads through MiXCR, storing one row per CDR3 protein. Of 1.5 million to 1.8 million distinct CDR3 sequences detected, approximately 43% appear once; the ten largest clones hold just over 4%. Sequencing input: blood. Receptors were obtained from a woman between 18 and 29 years old in good health.

CDR3 coding DNA: TGCGCCAGCAGCCAAGATCGCAGGGCAAACAAAAACATTCAGTACTTC. It specifies CASSQDRRANKNIQYF. The V and J genes are TRBV4-3 and TRBJ2-4; D may be TRBD1 (5 bases). Germline CDR1 and CDR2: LGHNA and YSLEER. V dropped 0 bases and J dropped 3 bases, with 12 bases sitting between them. This CDR3 spans 16 amino acids.

The chain carries TRBV4-3 and TRBJ1-6, with D unclear. The V gene's germline CDR1 is LGHNA and CDR2 YSLEER. The CDR3 is 15 residues long. The V end lost 0 bases, the J end lost 14 bases, and 17 bases lay between the germline ends. The CDR3 region has the DNA TGCGCCAGCAGCCAAGAGGGCACCCGGGTGGGAACCCTCCACTTT. Translating gives CASSQEGTRVGTLHF.

This clonotype was counted a few times. The chain links TRBV28 to TRBJ1-3; D possibly corresponds to TRBD1 (6 bases). Germline-derived CDR1 and CDR2 are MDHEN and SYDVKM. This CDR3 has 13 amino acids. V was trimmed by 8 bases and J by 4 bases, leaving 12 bases between them. Here the CDR3 reads CASRAGGGNTIYF. For the CDR3, the DNA is TGTGCCAGCCGTGCGGGGGGCGGAAACACCATATATTTT. The full variable domain, rest sourced from reference TRBV28 and TRBJ1-3, is DVKVTQSSRYLVKRTGEKVFLECVQDMDHENMFWYRQDPGLGLRLIYFSYDVKMKEKGDIPEGYSVSREKKERFSLILESASTNQTSMYLCASRAGGGNTIYFGEGSWLTVV.

Here the CDR3 DNA reads TGTGCCAGCAGCCACGGGACAGGGCTGTCAGGGCAGTACTTC. Protein sequence: CASSHGTGLSGQYF. The chain links TRBV3-1 to TRBJ2-4; 9 positions match TRBD1. This CDR3 comprises 14 residues. With 3 bases clipped from V and 13 bases from J, the junction kept 10 bases outside the gene matches. From germline, CDR1 is LGHDT and CDR2 YNNKEL (reference sequence).

A note on this clonotype: A much larger clone differs from this one at a single base, so this may be a read error. This chain uses TRBV7-2 with TRBJ2-7; no clear D gene. The J call may be wrong; the DNA end is better matched by TRBJ2-5. The CDR3 runs 14 residues. Germline CDR1 SGHTA, CDR2 FQGNSA. CDR3 sequence: CASSLANHLETQYF. Here the CDR3 DNA reads TGTGCCAGCAGCTTAGCTAATCATCTAGAGACCCAGTACTTC.

This chain joins TRBV28 and TRBJ2-7; TRBD2 agrees at 9 bases. TRBJ2-5 explains the end of the DNA better; the J call may be wrong. This CDR3 comprises 17 residues. The germline V gene encodes CDR1 MDHEN and CDR2 SYDVKM. The CDR3, as DNA: TGTGCCAGCAGTTTTAGCGGGGGCCCCGGGGTGGCGGAGACCCAGTACTTC. Translation: CASSFSGGPGVAETQYF.

This chain connects TRBV18 to TRBJ1-2; D may be TRBD1 (5 bases). This CDR3 contains 15 residues. V dropped 3 bases and J dropped 3 bases, with 14 bases sitting between them. Germline V gene data show CDR1 as KGHSH and CDR2 as LQKENI. The CDR3 sequence is CASSPTREPDYGYTF. Written as DNA, the CDR3 is TGTGCCAGCTCACCGACCAGGGAGCCCGACTATGGCTACACCTTC.

This clonotype has more than one count but fewer than ten. At one end, the junction sequence differs from germline, possibly due to a read error. V is TRBV12-3 or TRBV12-4 and J is TRBJ1-2; 7 bases line up with TRBD1. This CDR3 has 13 residues. This CDR3 is CDSRGWVGYGYTF. CDR3 DNA: TGTGACAGCAGGGGGTGGGTAGGATATGGCTACACCTTC.

This clonotype turned up a few times. This chain connects TRBV9 to TRBJ1-5, with no clear D. The germline V gene has CDR1 SGDLS and CDR2 YYNGEE. With 3 bases removed from V and 6 bases from J, the gap between germline ends came to 13 bases. CDR3 length: 14 amino acids. This CDR3 is CASSAWADRQPQHF. DNA of the CDR3: TGTGCCAGCAGCGCCTGGGCGGATCGTCAGCCCCAGCATTTT.

This clonotype has only a few counts. This chain connects TRBV28 to TRBJ1-2; 7 bases are a match to TRBD1. The CDR3 consists of 15 residues. The germline CDR1 and CDR2 sequences are MDHEN and SYDVKM. V was pared by 5 bases and J by 5 bases, with 11 bases of the junction left unmatched. This chain's CDR3 is CASSLLTGVGYGYTF. CDR3 DNA: TGTGCCAGCAGTCTACTAACAGGGGTGGGGTATGGCTACACCTTC.

This sequence joins TRBV4-3 and TRBJ2-3; 11 positions match TRBD2. Per the germline V gene, CDR1 is LGHNA and CDR2 is YSLEER. The CDR3 is made up of 19 amino acids. The V gene end was trimmed by 0 bases and the J gene end by 6 bases; junction bases not matched to a gene: 14. CDR3 sequence reads: CASSQEGVLAGGKGDTQYF. The CDR3 region has the DNA TGCGCCAGCAGCCAAGAAGGTGTCCTAGCGGGAGGTAAAGGGGATACGCAGTATTTT.

The sample holds a few counts of this clonotype. V gene TRBV9 combines with J gene TRBJ2-3; D may match TRBD1 or TRBD2 (5 bases each). Germline CDR1 and CDR2: SGDLS and YYNGEE. CDR3 length equals 15 residues. Deletions cut 1 base from V and 4 bases from J, with 13 bases between. CDR3 DNA: TGTGCCAGCAGCGTACGGGGCAGGGACCCAGATACGCAGTATTTT. Translated, it gives CASSVRGRDPDTQYF. The variable domain in full, with the rest retrieved from reference TRBV9 and TRBJ2-3, is DSGVTQTPKHLITATGQRVTLRCSPRSGDLSVYWYQQSLDQGLQFLIQYYNGEERAKGNILERFSAQQFPDLHSELNLSSLELGDSALYFCASSVRGRDPDTQYFGPGTRLTVL.

This clonotype was seen a handful of times. The chain recombines TRBV20-1 with TRBJ2-3; TRBD2 agrees at 8 bases. The CDR3 runs 15 residues. Looked up from germline, CDR1 is DFQATT and CDR2 is SNEGSKA (reference sequence). The V segment lost 0 bases and the J segment 4 bases; nucleotides outside the gene matches: 6. DNA for the CDR3: TGCAGTGCTAGAGATAGGACGGGAGGGGCAGATACGCAGTATTTT. It is translated as CSARDRTGGADTQYF.

The gene calls are TRBV28 and TRBJ2-7; 9 nucleotides align to TRBD2. CDR1 MDHEN and CDR2 SYDVKM come from the germline V gene. J lost 5 bases, V lost 5 bases, and 7 bases had no gene match. The CDR3 runs to 14 residues. The CDR3 loop is CASSQGLAPDEQYF. The CDR3 DNA is TGTGCCAGCAGTCAAGGACTAGCGCCCGACGAGCAGTACTTC.

This chain joins TRBV7-9 and TRBJ2-4, with D maybe TRBD2 (6 bases). TRBJ2-5 matches the DNA end more closely, so the J call is doubtful. CDR3 length equals 14 residues. In germline, CDR1 is SEHNR, CDR2 FQNEAQ (reference sequence). CDR3 in DNA: TGTGCCAGCAACGAGCGGGCTGGGAAAGAGACCCAGTACTTC. This translates into CASNERAGKETQYF.

This clonotype was counted a few times. CDR3 DNA sequence: TGTGCCAGCAGCTACTTCCCTAGTTACGTTGGTGGCTACACCTTC. Translating gives CASSYFPSYVGGYTF. The chain uses TRBV7-2 and TRBJ1-2, with no clear D. There are 15 residues in the CDR3. Trimming removed 4 bases at V and 7 bases at J, with 19 bases between. In germline, CDR1 is SGHTA, CDR2 FQGNSA.